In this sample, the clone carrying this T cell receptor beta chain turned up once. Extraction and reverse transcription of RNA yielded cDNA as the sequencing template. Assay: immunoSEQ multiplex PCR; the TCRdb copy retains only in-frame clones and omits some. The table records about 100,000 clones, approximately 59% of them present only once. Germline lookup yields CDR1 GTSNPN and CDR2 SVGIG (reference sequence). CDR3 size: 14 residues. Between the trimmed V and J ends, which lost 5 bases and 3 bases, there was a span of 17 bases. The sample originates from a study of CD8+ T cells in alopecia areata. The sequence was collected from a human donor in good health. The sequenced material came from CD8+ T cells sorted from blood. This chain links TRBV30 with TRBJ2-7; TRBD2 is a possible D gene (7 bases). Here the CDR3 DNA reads TGTGCCTGGGGGAGGGACACAAACCTCTACGAGCAGTACTTC. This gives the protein CAWGRDTNLYEQYF.